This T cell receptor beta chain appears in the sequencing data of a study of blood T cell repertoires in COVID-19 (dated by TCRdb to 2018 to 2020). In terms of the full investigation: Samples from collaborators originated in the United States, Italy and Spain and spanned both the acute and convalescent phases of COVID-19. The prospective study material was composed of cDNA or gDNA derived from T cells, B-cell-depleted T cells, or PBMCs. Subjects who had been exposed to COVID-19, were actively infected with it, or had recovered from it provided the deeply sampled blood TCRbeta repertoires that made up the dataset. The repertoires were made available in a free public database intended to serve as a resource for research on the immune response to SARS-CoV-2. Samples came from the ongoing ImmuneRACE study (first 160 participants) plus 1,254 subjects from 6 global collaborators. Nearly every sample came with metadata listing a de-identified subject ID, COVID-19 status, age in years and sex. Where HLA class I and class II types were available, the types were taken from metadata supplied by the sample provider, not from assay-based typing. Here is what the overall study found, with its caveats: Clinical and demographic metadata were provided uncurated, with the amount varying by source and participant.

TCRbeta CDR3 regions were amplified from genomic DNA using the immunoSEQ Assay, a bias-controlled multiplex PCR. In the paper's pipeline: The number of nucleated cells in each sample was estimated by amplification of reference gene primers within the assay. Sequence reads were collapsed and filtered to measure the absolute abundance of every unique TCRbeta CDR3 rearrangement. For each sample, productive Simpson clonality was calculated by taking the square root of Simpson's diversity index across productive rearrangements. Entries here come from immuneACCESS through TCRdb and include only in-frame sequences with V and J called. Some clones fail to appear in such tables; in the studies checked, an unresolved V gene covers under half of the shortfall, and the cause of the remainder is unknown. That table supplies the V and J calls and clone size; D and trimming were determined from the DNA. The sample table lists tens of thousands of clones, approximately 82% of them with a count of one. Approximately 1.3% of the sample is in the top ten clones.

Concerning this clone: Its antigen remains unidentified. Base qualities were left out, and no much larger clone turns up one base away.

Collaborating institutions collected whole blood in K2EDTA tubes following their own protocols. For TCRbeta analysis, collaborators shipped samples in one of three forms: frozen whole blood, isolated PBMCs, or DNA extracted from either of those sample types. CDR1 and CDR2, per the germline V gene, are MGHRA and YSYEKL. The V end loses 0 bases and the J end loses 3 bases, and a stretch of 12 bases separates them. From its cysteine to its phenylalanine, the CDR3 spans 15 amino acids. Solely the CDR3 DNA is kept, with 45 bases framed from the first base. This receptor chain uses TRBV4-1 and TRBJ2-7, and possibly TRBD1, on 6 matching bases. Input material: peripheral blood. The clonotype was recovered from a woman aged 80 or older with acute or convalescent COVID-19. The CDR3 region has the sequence CASSQDSQTGYEQYF. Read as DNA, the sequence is TGCGCCAGCAGCCAAGATTCCCAGACAGGCTACGAGCAGTACTTC.